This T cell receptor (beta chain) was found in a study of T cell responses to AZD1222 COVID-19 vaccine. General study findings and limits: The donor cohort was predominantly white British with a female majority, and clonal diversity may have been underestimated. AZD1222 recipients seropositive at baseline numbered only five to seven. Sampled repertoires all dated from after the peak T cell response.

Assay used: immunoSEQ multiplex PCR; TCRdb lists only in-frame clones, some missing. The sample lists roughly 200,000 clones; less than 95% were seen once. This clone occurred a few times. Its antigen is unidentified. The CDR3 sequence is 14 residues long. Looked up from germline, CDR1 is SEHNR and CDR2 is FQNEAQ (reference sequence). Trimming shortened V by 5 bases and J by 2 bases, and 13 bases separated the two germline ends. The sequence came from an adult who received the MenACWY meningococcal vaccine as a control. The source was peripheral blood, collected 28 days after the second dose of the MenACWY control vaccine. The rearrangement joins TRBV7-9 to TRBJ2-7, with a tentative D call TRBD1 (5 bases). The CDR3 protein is CASSLQGRTYEQYF. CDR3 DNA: TGTGCCAGCAGCCTCCAGGGCCGGACCTACGAGCAGTACTTC.